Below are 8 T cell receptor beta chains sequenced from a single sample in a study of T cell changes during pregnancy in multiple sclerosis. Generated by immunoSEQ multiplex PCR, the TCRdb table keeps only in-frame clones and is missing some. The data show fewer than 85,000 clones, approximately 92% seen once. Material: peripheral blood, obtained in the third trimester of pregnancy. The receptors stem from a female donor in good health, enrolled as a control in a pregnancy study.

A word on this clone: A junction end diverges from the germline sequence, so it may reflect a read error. CDR3: CASRLGKDRGGVESGYTF. In DNA form, the CDR3 reads TGCGCCAGCAGATTGGGAAAAGACAGGGGTGGGGTCGAGTCTGGCTACACCTTC. The gene calls are TRBV5-1 and TRBJ1-2, with TRBD1 matching 8 bases. CDR1 SGHRS and CDR2 YFSETQ come from the germline V gene. The CDR3 is made up of 18 amino acids.

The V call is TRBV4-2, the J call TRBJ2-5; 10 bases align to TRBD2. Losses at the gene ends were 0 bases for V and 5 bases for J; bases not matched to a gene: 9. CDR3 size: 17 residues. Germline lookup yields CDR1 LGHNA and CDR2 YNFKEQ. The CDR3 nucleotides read TGTGCCAGCAGCCAAGAGGTCCTCCAAGCGGGAGGGGAGACCCAGTACTTC. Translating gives CASSQEVLQAGGETQYF.

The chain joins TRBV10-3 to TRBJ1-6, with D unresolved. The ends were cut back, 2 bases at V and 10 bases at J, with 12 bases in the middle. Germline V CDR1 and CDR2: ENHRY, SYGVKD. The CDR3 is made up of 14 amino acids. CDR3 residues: CAISEPTSESPLHF. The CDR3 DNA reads TGTGCCATCAGTGAGCCTACGTCCGAATCACCCCTCCACTTT.

Here the CDR3 DNA reads TGTGCCAGCACCCCTGCTGGAAGACAGACAGCCGGGCAGTACTTC. This codes for CASTPAGRQTAGQYF. The rearrangement links TRBV6-5 to TRBJ2-7, with a tentative D call TRBD1 (5 bases). Between the trimmed V and J ends, which lost 7 bases and 9 bases, there was a span of 25 bases. CDR3 length: 15 residues. Germline V lookup: CDR1 MNHEY, CDR2 SVGAGI.

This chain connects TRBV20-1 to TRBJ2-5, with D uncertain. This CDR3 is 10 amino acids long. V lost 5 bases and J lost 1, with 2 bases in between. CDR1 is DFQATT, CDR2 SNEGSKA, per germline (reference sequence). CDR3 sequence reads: CSALQETQYF. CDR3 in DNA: TGCAGTGCTCTCCAAGAGACCCAGTACTTC.

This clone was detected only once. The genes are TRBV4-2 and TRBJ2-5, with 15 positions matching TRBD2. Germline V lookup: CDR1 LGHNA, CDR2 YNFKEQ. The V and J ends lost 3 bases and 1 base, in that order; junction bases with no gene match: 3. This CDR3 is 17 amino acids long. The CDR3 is CASSQGLAGGPQETQYF. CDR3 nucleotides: TGTGCCAGCAGCCAGGGACTAGCGGGGGGCCCCCAAGAGACCCAGTACTTC.

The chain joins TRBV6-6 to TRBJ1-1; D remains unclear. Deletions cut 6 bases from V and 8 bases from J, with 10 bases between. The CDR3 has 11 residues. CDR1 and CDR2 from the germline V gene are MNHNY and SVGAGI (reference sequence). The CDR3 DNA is TGTGCCAGCAGCCCCAGGATCGAAGCTTTCTTT. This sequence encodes CASSPRIEAFF.

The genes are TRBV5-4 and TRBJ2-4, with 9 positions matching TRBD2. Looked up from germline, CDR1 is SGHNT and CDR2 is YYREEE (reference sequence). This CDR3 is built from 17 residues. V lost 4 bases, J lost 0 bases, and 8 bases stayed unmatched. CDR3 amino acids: CASSAFGTSIAKNIQYF. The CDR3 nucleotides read TGTGCCAGCAGCGCCTTCGGGACTAGCATAGCCAAAAACATTCAGTACTTC.